The subject of this entry is one T cell receptor beta chain. The antigen remains undetermined. Method: immunoSEQ multiplex PCR; TCRdb's copy keeps in-frame clones and lacks some. The repertoire holds tens of thousands of clones, roughly 80% seen once, with 2.5% to 3.5% in the top ten. These data are taken from a study of T cell clones after liver transplantation. Per the germline V gene, CDR1 is MNHNY and CDR2 is SVGAGI (reference sequence). The CDR3 totals 15 residues. V gave up 6 bases and J gave up 7 bases; unmatched junction bases: 11. Study outcomes and limitations: Migration into the graft, not deletion, may explain lost graft donor-reactive T cells.

The sequence derives from a human patient who received a liver transplant. Some T cells here may be from the graft donor. Sequenced material: CD4+ T cells from blood, taken at the 22-month timepoint. The rearrangement joins TRBV6-6 to TRBJ2-1, with 8 bases fitting TRBD2. The CDR3 nucleotides are TGTGCCAGCAGACTCACCCGGGGGGGCGGAAATGAGCAGTTCTTC. Protein: CASRLTRGGGNEQFF.